This T cell receptor beta chain was sequenced in a study of CD8+ T cells in alopecia areata. The treatment denotes: oral pan-JAK inhibitor, 5-10 mg twice daily. This clone was seen once. The length of the CDR3 is 13 residues. CDR1 is SGDLS and CDR2 is YYNGEE in the germline V gene. Trimming left V 4 bases short and J 0 bases short, with 5 bases between. In each case, RNA was isolated and then reverse transcribed into cDNA as the sequencing template. The method was immunoSEQ multiplex PCR; TCRdb's version includes in-frame clones alone and lacks a portion of them. This table holds about 42,000 clones, about three fifths found once.

The source of this sequence is a human donor with alopecia areata. The material sequenced was CD8+ T cells sorted from blood, taken at week 4, from a patient treated with tofacitinib. V and J are TRBV9 and TRBJ1-3; D is ambiguous. DNA of the CDR3: TGTGCCAGCAGCCCCATCTCTGGAAACACCATATATTTT. It specifies CASSPISGNTIYF.